This TCR beta chain is from a study of blood T cell repertoires in COVID-19. As for the study in general: Sample material is recorded as cDNA or gDNA derived from T cells, B-cell-depleted T cells, or PBMCs.

CDR1 LNHNV and CDR2 YYDKDF come from the germline V gene (reference sequence). This CDR3 has 16 amino acids. J lost 3 bases, V lost 5 bases, and 10 bases had no gene match. Original processing methods: Amplification with reference gene primers provided the estimates of nucleated cell counts. TCRdb's copy holds only in-frame clones and misses some; the assay was immunoSEQ multiplex PCR. V and J calls and clone size are copied from that table; D and trimming were computed from the DNA. The sample yields about 310,000 clones, over 75% seen once. This clonotype originated in a woman aged 45-60 years who had recovered from COVID-19. The chain carries TRBV15 and TRBJ2-1; TRBD1 aligns across 7 bases. Specimen: peripheral blood. This CDR3 reads CATSASGTDVYNEQFF. CDR3 sequence (DNA): TGTGCCACCAGCGCTTCCGGGACAGATGTCTACAATGAGCAGTTCTTC.